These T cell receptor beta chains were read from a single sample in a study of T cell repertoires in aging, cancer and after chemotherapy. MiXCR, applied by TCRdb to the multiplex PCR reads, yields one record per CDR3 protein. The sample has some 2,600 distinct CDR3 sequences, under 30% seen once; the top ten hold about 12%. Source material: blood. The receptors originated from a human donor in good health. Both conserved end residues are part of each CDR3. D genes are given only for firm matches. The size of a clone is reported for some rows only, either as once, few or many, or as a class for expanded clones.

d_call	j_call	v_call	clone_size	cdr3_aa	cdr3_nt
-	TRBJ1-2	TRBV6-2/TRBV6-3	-	CASSFLGDGYTF	TGTGCCAGCAGTTTTTTGGGGGATGGCTACACCTTC
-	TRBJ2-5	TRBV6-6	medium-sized	CASTLGLNQETQYF	TGTGCCAGCACGCTTGGCCTGAATCAAGAGACCCAGTACTTC
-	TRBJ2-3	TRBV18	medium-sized	CASSPLGFGGTDTQYF	TGTGCCAGCTCACCACTGGGATTTGGCGGCACAGATACGCAGTATTTT
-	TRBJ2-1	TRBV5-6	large	CASSLNGVEQFF	TGTGCCAGCAGCTTGAACGGGGTGGAGCAGTTCTTC
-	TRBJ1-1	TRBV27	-	CASSSWTDLNTEAFF	TGTGCCAGCAGCTCATGGACGGATTTGAACACTGAAGCTTTCTTT
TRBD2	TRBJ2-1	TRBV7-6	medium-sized	CASSLTSGATVEQFF	TGTGCCAGCAGCTTGACTAGCGGGGCCACAGTTGAGCAGTTCTTC
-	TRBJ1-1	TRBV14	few	CASSQPGRNTEAFF	TGTGCCAGCAGCCAACCGGGGAGGAACACTGAAGCTTTCTTT
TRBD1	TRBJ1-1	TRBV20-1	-	CSARGTGGEAFF	TGCAGTGCAAGAGGGACAGGGGGTGAAGCTTTCTTT
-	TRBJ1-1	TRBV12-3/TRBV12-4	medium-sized	CASSFTRDKRAFF	TGTGCCAGCAGTTTTACACGGGACAAAAGAGCTTTCTTT
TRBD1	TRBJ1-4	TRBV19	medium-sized	CASSSRTGFVTNEKLFF	TGTGCCAGTAGTTCCCGGACAGGCTTCGTAACTAATGAAAAACTGTTTTTT
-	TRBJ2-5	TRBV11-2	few	CASSFPRGQETQYF	TGTGCCAGCAGCTTTCCCCGGGGGCAAGAGACCCAGTACTTC
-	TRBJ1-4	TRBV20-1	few	CSASPGGVGSTNEKLFF	TGCAGTGCTAGTCCGGGGGGGGTGGGTTCAACTAATGAAAAACTGTTTTTT
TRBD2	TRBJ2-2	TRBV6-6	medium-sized	CASSYSRASGGGGTGELFF	TGTGCCAGCAGTTACTCGAGGGCTAGCGGGGGCGGAGGCACCGGGGAGCTGTTTTTT
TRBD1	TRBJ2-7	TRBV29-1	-	CSGGTGGYEQYF	TGCAGCGGAGGGACAGGGGGCTACGAGCAGTACTTC
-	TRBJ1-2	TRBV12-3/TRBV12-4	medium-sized	CASSFRSNYGYTF	TGTGCCAGCAGTTTTAGAAGCAACTATGGCTACACCTTC